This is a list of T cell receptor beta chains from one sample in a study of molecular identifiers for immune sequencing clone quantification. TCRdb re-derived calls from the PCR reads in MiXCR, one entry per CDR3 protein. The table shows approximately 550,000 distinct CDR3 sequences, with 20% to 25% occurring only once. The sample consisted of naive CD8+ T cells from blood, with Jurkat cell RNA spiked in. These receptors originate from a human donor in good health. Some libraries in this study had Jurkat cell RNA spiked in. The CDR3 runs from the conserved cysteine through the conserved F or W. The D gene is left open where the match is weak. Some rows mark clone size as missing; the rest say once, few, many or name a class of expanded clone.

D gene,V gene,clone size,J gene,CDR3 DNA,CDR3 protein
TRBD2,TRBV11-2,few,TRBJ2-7,TGTGCCAGCAGAGGGCTAGCGGGGGGCCCCTACGAGCAGTACTTC,CASRGLAGGPYEQYF
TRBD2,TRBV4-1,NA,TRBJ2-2,TGCGCCAGCAGCCCCCCGGCCCCCGGACTAGCGGGAGAACGGGAGCTGCTTTTT,CASSPPAPGLAGERELLF
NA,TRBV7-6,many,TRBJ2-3,TGTGCCAGCAGCATCCAGGGGATGAGCACAGATACGCAGTATTTT,CASSIQGMSTDTQYF
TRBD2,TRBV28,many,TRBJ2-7,TGTGCCAGCAGTTCGTCGATCCTCGCGGGAGGGCCTAGTTACGAGCAGTACTTC,CASSSSILAGGPSYEQYF
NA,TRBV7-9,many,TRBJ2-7,TGTGCCAGCACCCGAGCTCTTGACGAGCAGTACTTC,CASTRALDEQYF
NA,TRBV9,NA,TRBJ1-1,TGTGCCAGCAGGGGCCGGGACGTGAGCACTGAAGCTTTCTTT,CASRGRDVSTEAFF
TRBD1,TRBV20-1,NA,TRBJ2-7,TGCAGTGCTAGGGGGGACAGCCACTACGAGCAGTACTTC,CSARGDSHYEQYF
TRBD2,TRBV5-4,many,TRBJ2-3,TGTGCCAGCAGCTGGGGACTAGTTTTGCAAGATACGCAGTATTTT,CASSWGLVLQDTQYF
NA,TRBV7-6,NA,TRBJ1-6,TGTGCCAGCAGCCCCGAAGTGAAGTCCTATAATTCACCCCTCCACTTT,CASSPEVKSYNSPLHF
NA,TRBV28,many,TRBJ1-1,TGTGCCAGCAGTTTGGCACAGCTAATGAACACTGAAGCTTTCTTT,CASSLAQLMNTEAFF
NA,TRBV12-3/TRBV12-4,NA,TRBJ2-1,TGTGCCAGCAGTTTTGTTCCCAGCTCCTACAATGAGCAGTTCTTC,CASSFVPSSYNEQFF
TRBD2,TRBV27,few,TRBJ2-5,TGTGCCAGCAGCCGGTCGACTAGCGGGTACCAAGAGACCCAGTACTTC,CASSRSTSGYQETQYF
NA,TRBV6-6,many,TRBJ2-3,TGTGCCAGCAGTTACTCTCTGGCGGAAACAGATACGCAGTATTTT,CASSYSLAETDTQYF
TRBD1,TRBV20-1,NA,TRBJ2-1,TGCAGTGCTAGAGGGGGACAGGGCCCCTACAATGAGCAGTTCTTC,CSARGGQGPYNEQFF
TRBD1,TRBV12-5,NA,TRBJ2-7,TGTGCTAGTGGTTCGCCTTGCTACAGGGGGCGCAAGTCCGAGCAGTACTTC,CASGSPCYRGRKSEQYF
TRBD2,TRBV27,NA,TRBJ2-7,TGTGCCAGCAGTTTATCTAGCGGGAGGAGCTACGAGCAGTACTTC,CASSLSSGRSYEQYF
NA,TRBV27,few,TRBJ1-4,TGTGCCAGCAGTTTAGGGCAGGGGAATGAAAAACCGTTTTTT,CASSLGQGNEKPFF